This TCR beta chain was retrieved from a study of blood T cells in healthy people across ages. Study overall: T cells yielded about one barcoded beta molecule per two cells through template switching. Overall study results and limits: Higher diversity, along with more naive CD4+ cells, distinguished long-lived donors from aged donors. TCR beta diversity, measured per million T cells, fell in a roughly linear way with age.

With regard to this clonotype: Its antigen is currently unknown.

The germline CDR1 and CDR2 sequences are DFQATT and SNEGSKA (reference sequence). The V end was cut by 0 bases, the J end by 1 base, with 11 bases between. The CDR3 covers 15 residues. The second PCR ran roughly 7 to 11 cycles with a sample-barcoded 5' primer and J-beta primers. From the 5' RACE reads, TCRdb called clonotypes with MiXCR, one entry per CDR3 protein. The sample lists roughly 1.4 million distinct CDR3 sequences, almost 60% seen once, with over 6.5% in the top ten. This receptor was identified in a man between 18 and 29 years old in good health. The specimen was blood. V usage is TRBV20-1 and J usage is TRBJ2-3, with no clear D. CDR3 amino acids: CSARDGERGTDTQYF. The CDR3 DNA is TGCAGTGCTAGAGATGGGGAACGGGGCACAGATACGCAGTATTTT.